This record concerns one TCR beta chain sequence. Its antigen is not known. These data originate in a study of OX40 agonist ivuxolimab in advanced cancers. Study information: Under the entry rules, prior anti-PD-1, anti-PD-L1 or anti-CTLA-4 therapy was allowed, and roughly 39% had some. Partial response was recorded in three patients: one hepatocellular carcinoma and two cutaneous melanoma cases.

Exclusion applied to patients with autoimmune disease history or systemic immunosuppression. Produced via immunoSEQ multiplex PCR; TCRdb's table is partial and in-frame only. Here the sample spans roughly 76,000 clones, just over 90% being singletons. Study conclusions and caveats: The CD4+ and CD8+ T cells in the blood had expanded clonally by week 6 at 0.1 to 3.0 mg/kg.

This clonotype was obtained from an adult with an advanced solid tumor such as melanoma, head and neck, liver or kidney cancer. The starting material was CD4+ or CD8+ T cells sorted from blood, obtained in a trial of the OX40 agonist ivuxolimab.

The CDR3 here is CASSLVYTEAFF. As DNA, the CDR3 is TGTGCCAGCAGCTTAGTCTACACTGAAGCTTTCTTT. The chain is built from TRBV7-9 and TRBJ1-1; D gene unclear. Per germline, CDR1 SEHNR and CDR2 FQNEAQ (reference sequence). The CDR3 covers 12 residues. With 1 base removed from V and 3 bases from J, the gap between germline ends came to 3 bases.